The rows below give T cell receptor beta chains drawn from one sample of a study of blood T cells in healthy people across ages. TCRdb used MiXCR to reprocess the 5' RACE reads, holding one entry per CDR3 protein. The data contain some 670,000 distinct CDR3 sequences, about 50% of them singletons. Sample: blood. These receptors were obtained from an elderly woman in good health. CDR3s include the opening cysteine and the closing phenylalanine or tryptophan. A D gene is named only where the DNA matches it firmly. Not all rows give a size; the values are once, few, many and, for expanded clones, a class.

D	J	length	size	V	CDR3	DNA
.	TRBJ2-1	17	many	TRBV4-1	CASSQELVLAQGNEQFF	TGCGCCAGCAGCCAAGAACTGGTCCTGGCCCAGGGAAATGAGCAGTTCTTC
TRBD1	TRBJ2-7	12	many	TRBV20-1	CSAHRDSNEQYF	TGCAGTGCACACCGGGACAGTAACGAGCAGTACTTC
.	TRBJ2-2	14	.	TRBV12-3/TRBV12-4	CASSVGTYTGELFF	TGTGCCAGCAGCGTCGGGACTTACACCGGGGAGCTGTTTTTT
.	TRBJ1-1	16	.	TRBV6-5	CASRQAPGILNTEAFF	TGTGCCAGCAGACAAGCTCCGGGAATACTGAACACTGAAGCTTTCTTT
.	TRBJ1-4	12	many	TRBV20-1	CSARDPNEKLFF	TGCAGTGCTAGAGATCCTAATGAAAAACTGTTTTTT
.	TRBJ2-3	17	few	TRBV12-3/TRBV12-4	CASSLGGGGARADTQYF	TGTGCCAGCAGTTTAGGGGGTGGGGGCGCCCGGGCAGATACGCAGTATTTT
TRBD1	TRBJ2-5	16	.	TRBV20-1	CSARQYGDRTLWTQYF	TGCAGTGCCCGACAATATGGGGACAGGACGTTATGGACCCAGTACTTC
.	TRBJ1-2	15	.	TRBV5-1	CASSLATQANYGYTF	TGCGCCAGCAGCTTGGCGACCCAAGCTAACTATGGCTACACCTTC
TRBD1	TRBJ2-2	16	.	TRBV5-6	CASSHWAGGRTGELFF	TGTGCCAGCAGCCATTGGGCAGGGGGCCGGACCGGGGAGCTGTTTTTT
TRBD2	TRBJ2-7	14	few	TRBV20-1	CSARAERGYNEQYF	TGCAGTGCTAGAGCCGAGCGGGGCTACAATGAGCAGTACTTC
TRBD1	TRBJ2-4	18	many	TRBV28	CASSLDRGTQLSKNIQYF	TGTGCCAGCAGTTTAGACAGGGGAACCCAGTTGTCCAAAAACATTCAGTACTTC
.	TRBJ1-2	13	.	TRBV20-1	CSARNGGSYGYTF	TGCAGTGCCAGAAACGGGGGGAGCTATGGCTACACCTTC
.	TRBJ2-5	13	.	TRBV10-3	CATAGGAEETQYF	TGTGCCACTGCCGGTGGGGCTGAGGAGACCCAGTACTTC
TRBD2	TRBJ2-7	14	many	TRBV12-3/TRBV12-4	CASRLSGSSYEQYF	TGTGCCAGCAGGCTCAGCGGGAGCTCCTACGAGCAGTACTTC
TRBD1	TRBJ2-7	16	.	TRBV6-6	CASSPLRTGVSYEQYF	TGTGCCAGCAGCCCACTACGGACAGGGGTCTCCTACGAGCAGTACTTC
.	TRBJ1-5	14	few	TRBV25-1	CASSGRDSNQPQHF	TGTGCCAGCAGTGGACGGGACAGCAATCAGCCCCAGCATTTT
.	TRBJ2-7	15	many	TRBV28	CASSLGGESPNEQYF	TGTGCCAGTAGTTTAGGGGGGGAGTCACCGAACGAGCAGTACTTC
.	TRBJ1-5	13	many	TRBV6-1	CASIWTGGQPQHF	TGTGCCAGCATTTGGACCGGAGGTCAGCCCCAGCATTTT
.	TRBJ2-5	14	.	TRBV5-1	CASSFNGVRETQYF	TGCGCCAGCAGCTTCAATGGGGTGAGGGAGACCCAGTACTTC
.	TRBJ2-4	14	few	TRBV20-1	CSASLGAPKNIQYF	TGCAGTGCTAGTTTGGGGGCCCCCAAAAACATTCAGTACTTC
TRBD2	TRBJ2-1	15	many	TRBV3-1	CASSQGSGPYNEQFF	TGTGCCAGCAGCCAAGGTAGCGGGCCCTACAATGAGCAGTTCTTC
.	TRBJ2-2	15	.	TRBV2	CASRTRESNTGELFF	TGTGCCAGCCGTACCAGGGAATCGAACACCGGGGAGCTGTTTTTT
.	TRBJ2-5	16	many	TRBV28	CASSSYRDQISGAQYF	TGTGCCAGCAGTAGCTACCGGGACCAAATCTCGGGGGCCCAGTACTTC
TRBD2	TRBJ2-1	15	few	TRBV7-2	CASSLATSGGNEQFF	TGTGCCAGCAGCTTAGCGACTAGCGGGGGAAATGAGCAGTTCTTC
.	TRBJ1-1	13	.	TRBV5-1	CASSSLLDTEAFF	TGCGCCAGCAGCTCTCTATTGGACACTGAAGCTTTCTTT
.	TRBJ2-3	11	.	TRBV10-3	CASLGTDTQYF	TGTGCCAGCTTAGGGACAGATACGCAGTATTTT
TRBD2	TRBJ2-3	16	.	TRBV7-2	CASSLARLADTDTQYF	TGTGCCAGCAGCTTAGCTCGACTAGCGGACACAGATACGCAGTATTTT
TRBD1	TRBJ1-1	13	.	TRBV29-1	CSVEADRGTEAFF	TGCAGCGTTGAGGCCGACAGGGGCACTGAAGCTTTCTTT
.	TRBJ1-6	12	many	TRBV7-6	CASSWYNSPLHF	TGTGCCAGCAGCTGGTATAATTCACCCCTCCACTTT
.	TRBJ1-5	20	few	TRBV20-1	CSAPTSAGQGWVFSNQPQHF	TGCAGTGCTCCTACCTCCGCGGGCCAGGGATGGGTTTTTAGCAATCAGCCCCAGCATTTT
TRBD2	TRBJ2-5	17	.	TRBV7-9	CASSSNGASGTQETQYF	TGTGCCAGCAGCTCAAACGGGGCTAGCGGGACCCAAGAGACCCAGTACTTC
.	TRBJ2-5	15	.	TRBV6-2/TRBV6-3	CASTRGLPIYNEQYF	TGTGCCAGCACCAGGGGACTCCCCATTTACAATGAGCAGTACTTC
.	TRBJ1-2	14	.	TRBV11-1	CASSSPNRVSGYTF	TGTGCCAGCAGCTCGCCGAACAGGGTCTCTGGCTACACCTTC
.	TRBJ2-7	15	.	TRBV10-3	CAISESPGNSYEQYF	TGTGCCATCAGTGAAAGCCCAGGGAACTCCTACGAGCAGTACTTC
.	TRBJ1-1	18	.	TRBV18	CASSPLVGLTGANTEAFF	TGTGCCAGCTCACCGTTGGTCGGGCTGACAGGAGCGAACACTGAAGCTTTCTTT
.	TRBJ2-7	17	.	TRBV4-2	CASSQDINTGSSYEQYF	TGTGCCAGCAGCCAAGATATAAATACAGGCAGCTCCTACGAGCAGTACTTC